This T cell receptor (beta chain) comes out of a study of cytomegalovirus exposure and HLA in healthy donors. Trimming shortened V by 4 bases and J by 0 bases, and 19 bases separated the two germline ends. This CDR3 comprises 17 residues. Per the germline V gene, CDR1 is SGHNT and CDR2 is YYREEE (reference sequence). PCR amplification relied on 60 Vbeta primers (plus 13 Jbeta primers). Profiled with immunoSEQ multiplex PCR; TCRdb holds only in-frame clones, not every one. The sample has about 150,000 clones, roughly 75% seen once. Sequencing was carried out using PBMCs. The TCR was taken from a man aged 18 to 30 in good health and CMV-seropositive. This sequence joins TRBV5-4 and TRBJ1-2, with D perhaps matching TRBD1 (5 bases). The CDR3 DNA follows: TGTGCCAGCAGCACGGGTGGGGGGTTAGGGGCTAACTATGGCTACACCTTC. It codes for CASSTGGGLGANYGYTF.